The 2 T cell receptor beta chains presented below share a single source sample, sequenced in a study of T cell responses to AZD1222 COVID-19 vaccine. Sequencing was performed with immunoSEQ multiplex PCR; in TCRdb, only in-frame clones are kept and a portion is missing. This sample yields approximately 150,000 clones, of which roughly nine tenths are seen a single time; about 1.5% belongs to the top ten. The sequencing used peripheral blood, collected 28 days after the second AZD1222 dose. The receptors stem from an adult who received the AZD1222 COVID-19 vaccine.

The chain combines TRBV7-8 with TRBJ2-3; 7 bases agree with TRBD1. Unmatched junction bases numbered 7, after V lost 4 bases and J lost 0 bases. This CDR3 is 16 amino acids long. Germline lookup yields CDR1 SGHVS and CDR2 FQNEAQ. Here the CDR3 reads CASSSGQTISTDTQYF. CDR3 nucleotides: TGTGCCAGCAGCTCGGGACAGACAATTAGCACAGATACGCAGTATTTT.

The gene calls are TRBV28 and TRBJ1-5; D possibly corresponds to TRBD1 (5 bases). Germline assignment: CDR1 MDHEN and CDR2 SYDVKM. This CDR3 spans 13 amino acids. V was cut by 10 bases and J by 7 bases, with 17 bases left in between. CDR3 sequence (DNA): TGTGCCACCCAAGGGCAGGGTGTACAGCCCCAGCATTTT. It specifies CATQGQGVQPQHF. Full variable domain (missing parts from reference TRBV28 and TRBJ1-5): DVKVTQSSRYLVKRTGEKVFLECVQDMDHENMFWYRQDPGLGLRLIYFSYDVKMKEKGDIPEGYSVSREKKERFSLILESASTNQTSMYLCATQGQGVQPQHFGDGTRLSIL.